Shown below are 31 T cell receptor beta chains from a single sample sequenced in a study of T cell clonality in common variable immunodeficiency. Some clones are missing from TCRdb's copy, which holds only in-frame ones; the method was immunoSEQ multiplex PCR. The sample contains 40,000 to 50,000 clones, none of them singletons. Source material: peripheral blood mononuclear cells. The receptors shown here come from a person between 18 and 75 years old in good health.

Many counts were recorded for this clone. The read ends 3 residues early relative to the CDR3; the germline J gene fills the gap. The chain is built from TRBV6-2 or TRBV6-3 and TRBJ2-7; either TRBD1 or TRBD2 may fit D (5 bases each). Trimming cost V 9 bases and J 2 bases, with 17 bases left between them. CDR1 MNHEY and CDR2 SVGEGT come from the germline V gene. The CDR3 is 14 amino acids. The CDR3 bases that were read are TGTGCCAGTACTATAGGGCAGGGAGCCTACGAG. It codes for CASTIGQGAYE. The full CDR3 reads CASTIGQGAYEQYF.

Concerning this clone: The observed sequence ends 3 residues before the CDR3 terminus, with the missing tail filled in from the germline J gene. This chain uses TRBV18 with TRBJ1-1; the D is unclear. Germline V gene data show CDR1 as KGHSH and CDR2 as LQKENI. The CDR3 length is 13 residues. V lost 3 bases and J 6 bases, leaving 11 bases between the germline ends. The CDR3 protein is CASSPSGASEAFF. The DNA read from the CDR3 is TGTGCCAGCTCACCCTCCGGAGCGTCTGAA.

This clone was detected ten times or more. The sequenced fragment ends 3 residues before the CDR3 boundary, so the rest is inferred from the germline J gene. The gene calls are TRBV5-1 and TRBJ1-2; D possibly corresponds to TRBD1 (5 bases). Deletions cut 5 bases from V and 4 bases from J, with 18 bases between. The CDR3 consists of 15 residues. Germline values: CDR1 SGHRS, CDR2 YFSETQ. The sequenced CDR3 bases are TGCGCCAGCAGACTCCTTTTGGGGCCCTCCTATGGC. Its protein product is CASRLLLGPSYG. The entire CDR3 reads CASRLLLGPSYGYTF.

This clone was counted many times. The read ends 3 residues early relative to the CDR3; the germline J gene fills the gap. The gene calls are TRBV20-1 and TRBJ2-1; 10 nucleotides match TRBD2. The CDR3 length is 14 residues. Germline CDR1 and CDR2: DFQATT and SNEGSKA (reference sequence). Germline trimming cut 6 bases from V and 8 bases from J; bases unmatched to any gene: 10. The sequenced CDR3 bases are TGCAGTGCGGGCCGCGGACTAGCGGAGGATGAG. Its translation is CSAGRGLAEDE. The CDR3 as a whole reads CSAGRGLAEDEQFF.

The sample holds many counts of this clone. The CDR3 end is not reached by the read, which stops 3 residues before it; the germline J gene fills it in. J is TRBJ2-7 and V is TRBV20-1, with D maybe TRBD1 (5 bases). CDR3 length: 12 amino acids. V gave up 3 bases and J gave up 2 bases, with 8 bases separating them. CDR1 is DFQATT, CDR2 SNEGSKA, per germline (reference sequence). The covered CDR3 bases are TGCAGTGCTAGCCGACAGACCTACGAG. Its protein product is CSASRQTYE. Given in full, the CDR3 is CSASRQTYEQYF.

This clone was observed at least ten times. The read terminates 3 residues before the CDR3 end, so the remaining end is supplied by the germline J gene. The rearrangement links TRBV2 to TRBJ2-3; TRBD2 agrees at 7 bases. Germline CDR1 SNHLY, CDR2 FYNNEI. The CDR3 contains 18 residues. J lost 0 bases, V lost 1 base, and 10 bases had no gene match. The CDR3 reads CASSEVAGEILSTDTQYF. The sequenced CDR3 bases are TGTGCCAGCAGTGAAGTTGCGGGGGAAATATTAAGCACAGATACG.

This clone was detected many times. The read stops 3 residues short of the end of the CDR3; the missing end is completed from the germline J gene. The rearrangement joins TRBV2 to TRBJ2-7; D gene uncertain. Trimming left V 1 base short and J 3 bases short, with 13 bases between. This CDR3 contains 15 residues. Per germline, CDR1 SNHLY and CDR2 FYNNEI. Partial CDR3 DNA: TGTGCCAGCAGTGAAGGTCGCCCAGAAAACTACGAG. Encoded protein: CASSEGRPENYE. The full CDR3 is CASSEGRPENYEQYF.

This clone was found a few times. This CDR3 reads CSVFGSYNEQFF. The DNA read from the CDR3 is TGCAGTGTATTCGGTTCCTACAATGAG. This rearrangement joins TRBV20-1 to TRBJ2-1; D remains ambiguous. The read is 3 residues too short to cover the CDR3 end, so that end is filled in from the germline J gene. Per the germline V gene, CDR1 is DFQATT and CDR2 is SNEGSKA (reference sequence). V lost 7 bases to trimming and J lost 1 base, with 8 bases between them. CDR3 length: 12 amino acids.

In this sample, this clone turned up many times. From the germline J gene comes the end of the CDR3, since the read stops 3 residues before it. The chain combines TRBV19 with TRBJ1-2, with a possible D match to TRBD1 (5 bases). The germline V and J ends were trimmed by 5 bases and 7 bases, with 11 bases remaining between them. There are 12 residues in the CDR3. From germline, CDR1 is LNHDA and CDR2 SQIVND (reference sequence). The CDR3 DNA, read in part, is TGTGCCAGTAGTTTTGGACAAATTGGC. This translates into CASSFGQIG. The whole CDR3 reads CASSFGQIGYTF.

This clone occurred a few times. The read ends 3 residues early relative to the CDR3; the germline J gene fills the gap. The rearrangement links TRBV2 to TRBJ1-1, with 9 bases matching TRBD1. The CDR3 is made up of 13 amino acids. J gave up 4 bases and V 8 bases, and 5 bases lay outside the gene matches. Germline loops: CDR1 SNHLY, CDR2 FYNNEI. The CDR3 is CASGQGFVTEAFF. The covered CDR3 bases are TGTGCCAGCGGACAGGGGTTTGTCACTGAA. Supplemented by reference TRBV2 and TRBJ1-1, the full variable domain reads EPEVTQTPSHQVTQMGQEVILRCVPISNHLYFYWYRQILGQKVEFLVSFYNNEISEKSEIFDDQFSVERPDGSNFTLKIRSTKLEDSAMYFCASGQGFVTEAFFGQGTRLTVV.

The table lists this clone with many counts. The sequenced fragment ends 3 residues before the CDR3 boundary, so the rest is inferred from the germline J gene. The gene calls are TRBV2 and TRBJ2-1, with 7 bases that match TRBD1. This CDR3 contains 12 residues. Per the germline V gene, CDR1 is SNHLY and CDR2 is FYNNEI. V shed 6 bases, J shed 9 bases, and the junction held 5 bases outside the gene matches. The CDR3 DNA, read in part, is TGTGCCAGCAGAGGGACAGAAGCTGAG. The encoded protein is CASRGTEAE. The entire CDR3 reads CASRGTEAEQFF.

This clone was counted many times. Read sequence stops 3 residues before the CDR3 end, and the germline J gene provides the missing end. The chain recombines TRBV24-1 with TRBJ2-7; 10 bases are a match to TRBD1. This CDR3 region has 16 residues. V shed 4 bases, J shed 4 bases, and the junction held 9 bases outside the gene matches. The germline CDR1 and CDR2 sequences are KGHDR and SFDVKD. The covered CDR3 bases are TGTGCCACCAGTGACTCCAGGACAGGGGGGCGATACGAG. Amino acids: CATSDSRTGGRYE. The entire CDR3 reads CATSDSRTGGRYEQYF.

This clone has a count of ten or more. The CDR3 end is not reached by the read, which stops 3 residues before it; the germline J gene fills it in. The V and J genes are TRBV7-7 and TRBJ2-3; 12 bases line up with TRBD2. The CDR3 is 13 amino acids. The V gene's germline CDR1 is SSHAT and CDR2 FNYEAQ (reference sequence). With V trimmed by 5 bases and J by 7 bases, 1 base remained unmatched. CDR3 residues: CASSTSGGNTQYF. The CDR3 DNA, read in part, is TGTGCCAGCAGCACTAGCGGGGGGAATACG.

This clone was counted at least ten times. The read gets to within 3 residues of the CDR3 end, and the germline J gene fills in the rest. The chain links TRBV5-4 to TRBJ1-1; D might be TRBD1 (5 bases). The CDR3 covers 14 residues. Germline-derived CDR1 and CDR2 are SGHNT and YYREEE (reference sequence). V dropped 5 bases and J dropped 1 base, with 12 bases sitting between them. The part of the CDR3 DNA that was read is TGTGCCAGCAGAAATAGGGGCGGGAACACTGAA. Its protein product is CASRNRGGNTE. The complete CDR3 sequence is CASRNRGGNTEAFF.

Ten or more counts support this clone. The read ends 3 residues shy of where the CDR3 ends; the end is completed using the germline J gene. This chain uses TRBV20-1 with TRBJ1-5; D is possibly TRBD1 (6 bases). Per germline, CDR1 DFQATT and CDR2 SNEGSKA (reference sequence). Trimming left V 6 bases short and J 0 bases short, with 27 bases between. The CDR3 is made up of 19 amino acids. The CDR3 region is CSAPKPRGRIPFSNQPQHF. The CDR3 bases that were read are TGCAGTGCCCCGAAACCCAGGGGCAGGATCCCCTTTAGCAATCAGCCC.

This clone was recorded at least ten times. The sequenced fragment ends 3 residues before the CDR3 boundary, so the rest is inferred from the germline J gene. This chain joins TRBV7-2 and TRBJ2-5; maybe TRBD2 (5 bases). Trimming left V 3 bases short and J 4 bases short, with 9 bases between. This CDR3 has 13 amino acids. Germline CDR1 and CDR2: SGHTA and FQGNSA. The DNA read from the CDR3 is TGTGCCAGCAGCTTCGGACTCGGAGAGACC. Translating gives CASSFGLGET. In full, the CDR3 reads CASSFGLGETQYF.

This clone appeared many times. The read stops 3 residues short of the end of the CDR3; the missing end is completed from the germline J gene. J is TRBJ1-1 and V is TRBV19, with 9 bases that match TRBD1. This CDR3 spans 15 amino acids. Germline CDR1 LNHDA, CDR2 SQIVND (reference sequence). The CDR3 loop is CASSIEGTGFPGAFF. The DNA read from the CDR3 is TGTGCCAGTAGTATCGAAGGGACAGGGTTTCCGGGA.

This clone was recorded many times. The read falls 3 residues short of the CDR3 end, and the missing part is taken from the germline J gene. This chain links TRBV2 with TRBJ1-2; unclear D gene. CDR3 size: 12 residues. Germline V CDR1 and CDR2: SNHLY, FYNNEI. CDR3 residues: CASSERVPGYTF. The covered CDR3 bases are TGTGCCAGCAGTGAAAGGGTGCCCGGC.

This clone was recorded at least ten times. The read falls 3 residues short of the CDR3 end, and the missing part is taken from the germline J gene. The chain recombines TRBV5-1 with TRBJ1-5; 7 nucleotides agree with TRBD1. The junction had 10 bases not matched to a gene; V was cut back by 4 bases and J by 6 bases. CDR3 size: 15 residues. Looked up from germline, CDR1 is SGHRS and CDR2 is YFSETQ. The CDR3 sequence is CASSELQGVGQPQHF. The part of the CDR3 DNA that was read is TGCGCCAGCAGCGAACTCCAGGGGGTAGGTCAGCCC.

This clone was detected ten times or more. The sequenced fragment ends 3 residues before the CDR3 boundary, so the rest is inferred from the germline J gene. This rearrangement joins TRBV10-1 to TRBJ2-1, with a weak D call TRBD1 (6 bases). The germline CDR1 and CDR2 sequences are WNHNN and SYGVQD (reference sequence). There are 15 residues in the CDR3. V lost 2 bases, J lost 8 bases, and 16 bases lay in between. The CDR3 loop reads CASSEQGITLDEQFF. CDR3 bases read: TGCGCCAGCAGTGAGCAGGGGATAACTTTGGATGAG.

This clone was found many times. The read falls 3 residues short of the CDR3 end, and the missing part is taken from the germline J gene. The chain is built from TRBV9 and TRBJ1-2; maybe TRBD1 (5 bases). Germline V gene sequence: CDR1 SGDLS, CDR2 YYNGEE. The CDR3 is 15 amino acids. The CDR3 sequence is CASSGKTSGLGGYTF. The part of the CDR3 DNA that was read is TGTGCCAGCAGCGGGAAGACCTCAGGGTTGGGGGGC. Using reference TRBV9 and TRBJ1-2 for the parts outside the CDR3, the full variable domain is DSGVTQTPKHLITATGQRVTLRCSPRSGDLSVYWYQQSLDQGLQFLIQYYNGEERAKGNILERFSAQQFPDLHSELNLSSLELGDSALYFCASSGKTSGLGGYTFGSGTRLTVV.

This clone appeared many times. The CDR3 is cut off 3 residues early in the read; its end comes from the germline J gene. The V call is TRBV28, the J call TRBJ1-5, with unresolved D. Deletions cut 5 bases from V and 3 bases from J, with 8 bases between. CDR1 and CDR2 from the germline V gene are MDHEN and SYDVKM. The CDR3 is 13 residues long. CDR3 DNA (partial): TGTGCCAGCAGTAACACAGACAATCAGCCC. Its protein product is CASSNTDNQP. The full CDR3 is CASSNTDNQPQHF.

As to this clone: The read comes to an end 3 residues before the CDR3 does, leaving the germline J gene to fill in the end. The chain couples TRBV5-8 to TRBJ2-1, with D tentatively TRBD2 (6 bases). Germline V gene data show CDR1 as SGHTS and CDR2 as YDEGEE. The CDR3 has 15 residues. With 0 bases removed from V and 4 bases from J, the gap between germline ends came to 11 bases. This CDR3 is CASSLGSGSYNEQFF. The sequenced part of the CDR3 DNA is TGTGCCAGCAGCTTGGGCAGCGGGTCTTACAATGAG.

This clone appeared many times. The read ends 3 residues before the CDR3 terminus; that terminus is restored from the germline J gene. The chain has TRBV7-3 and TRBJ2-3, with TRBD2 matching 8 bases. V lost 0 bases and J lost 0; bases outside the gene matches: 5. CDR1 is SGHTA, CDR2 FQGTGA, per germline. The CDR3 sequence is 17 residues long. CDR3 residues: CASSLTYSGGSTDTQYF. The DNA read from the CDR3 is TGTGCCAGCAGCTTAACGTACAGCGGGGGTAGCACAGATACG.

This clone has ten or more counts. CDR3 bases read: TGTGCCAGTAGTATTAGGGACACAAATCAGCCC. It encodes CASSIRDTNQP. The full CDR3 protein is CASSIRDTNQPQHF. This sequence joins TRBV19 and TRBJ1-5; a weak D match, TRBD1 (6 bases). The read ends 3 residues before the CDR3 terminus; that terminus is restored from the germline J gene. V dropped 3 bases and J dropped 4 bases, with 10 bases sitting between them. Germline V gives CDR1 LNHDA, CDR2 SQIVND (reference sequence). The CDR3 is made up of 14 amino acids. The entire variable domain, with the rest obtained from reference TRBV19 and TRBJ1-5, is as follows: DGGITQSPKYLFRKEGQNVTLSCEQNLNHDAMYWYRQDPGQGLRLIYYSQIVNDFQKGDIAEGYSVSREKKESFPLTVTSAQKNPTAFYLCASSIRDTNQPQHFGDGTRLSIL.

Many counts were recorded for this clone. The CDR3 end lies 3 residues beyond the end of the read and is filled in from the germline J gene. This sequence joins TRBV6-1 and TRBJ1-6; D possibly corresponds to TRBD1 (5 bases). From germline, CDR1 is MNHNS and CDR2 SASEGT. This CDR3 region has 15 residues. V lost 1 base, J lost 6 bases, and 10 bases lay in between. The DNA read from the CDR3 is TGTGCCAGCAGTGAAGAAGAGGGGAGTAATTCACCC. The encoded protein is CASSEEEGSNSP. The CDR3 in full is CASSEEEGSNSPLHF.

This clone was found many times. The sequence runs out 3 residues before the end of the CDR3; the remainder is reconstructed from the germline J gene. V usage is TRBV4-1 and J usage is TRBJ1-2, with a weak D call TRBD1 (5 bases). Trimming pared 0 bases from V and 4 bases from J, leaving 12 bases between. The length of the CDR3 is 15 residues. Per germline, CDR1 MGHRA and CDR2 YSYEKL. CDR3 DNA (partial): TGCGCCAGCAGCCAAGATTCTAGGGGTTTCTATGGC. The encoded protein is CASSQDSRGFYG. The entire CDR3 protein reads CASSQDSRGFYGYTF.

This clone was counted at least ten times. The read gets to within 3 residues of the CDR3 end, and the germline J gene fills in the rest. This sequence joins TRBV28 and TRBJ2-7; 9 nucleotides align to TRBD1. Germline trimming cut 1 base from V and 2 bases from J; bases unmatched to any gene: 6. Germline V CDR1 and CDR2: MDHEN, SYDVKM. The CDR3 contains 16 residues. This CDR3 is CASSLYPTGGPYEQYF. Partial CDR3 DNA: TGTGCCAGCAGTTTATACCCAACAGGGGGCCCCTACGAG.

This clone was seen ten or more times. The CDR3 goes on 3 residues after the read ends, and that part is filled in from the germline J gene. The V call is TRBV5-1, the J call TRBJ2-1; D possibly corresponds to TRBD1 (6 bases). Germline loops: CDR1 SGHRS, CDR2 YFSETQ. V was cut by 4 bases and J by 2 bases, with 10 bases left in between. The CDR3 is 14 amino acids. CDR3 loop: CASSQGWAYNEQFF. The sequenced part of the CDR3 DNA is TGCGCCAGCAGCCAGGGGTGGGCCTACAATGAG.

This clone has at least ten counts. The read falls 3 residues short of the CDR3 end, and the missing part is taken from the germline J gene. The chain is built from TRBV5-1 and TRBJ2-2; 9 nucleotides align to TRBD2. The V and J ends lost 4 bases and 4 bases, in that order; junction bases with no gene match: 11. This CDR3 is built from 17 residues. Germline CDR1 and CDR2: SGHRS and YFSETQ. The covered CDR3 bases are TGCGCCAGCAGCCTCGCCGGGCTAGCGGGGATCACCGGGGAG. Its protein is CASSLAGLAGITGE. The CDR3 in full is CASSLAGLAGITGELFF.

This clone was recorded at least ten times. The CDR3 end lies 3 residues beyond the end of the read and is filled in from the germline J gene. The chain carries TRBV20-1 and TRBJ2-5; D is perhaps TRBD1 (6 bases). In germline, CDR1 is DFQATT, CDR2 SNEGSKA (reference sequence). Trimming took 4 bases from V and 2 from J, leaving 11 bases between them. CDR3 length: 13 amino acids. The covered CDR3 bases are TGCAGTGCTAATGAGGGACATCAAGAGACC. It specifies CSANEGHQET. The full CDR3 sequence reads CSANEGHQETQYF.